This entry describes one T cell receptor beta chain. CDR1 is SGHKS, CDR2 YYEKEE, per germline (reference sequence). The V and J ends lost 4 bases and 3 bases respectively, with 14 bases between them. This CDR3 has 15 amino acids. This record belongs to a study of blood T cell repertoires in COVID-19. Original analysis: Amplification from reference gene primers served as the basis for estimated nucleated cell counts. Generated by immunoSEQ multiplex PCR, the TCRdb table keeps only in-frame clones and is missing some. The DNA gave D and trimming, while V, J and clone size come from that table. The repertoire includes some 200,000 clones, 80% to 90% of them detected once, and less than 11% sits in the top ten.

The sequenced sample was peripheral blood. The chain uses TRBV5-5 and TRBJ2-1; D perhaps matches TRBD2 (7 bases). The clonotype was recovered from a woman at least 80 years old with acute or convalescent COVID-19. DNA for the CDR3: TGTGCCAGCAGCCCTGGGGGGGCGAGCTACAATGAGCAGTTCTTC. Its protein is CASSPGGASYNEQFF.